This entry concerns a single T cell receptor (beta chain). Its specific antigen is unknown. This record belongs to a study of cytomegalovirus exposure and HLA in healthy donors (dated by TCRdb to between 2016 and 2019). With respect to the entire study: In an earlier analysis of approximately 640 of the donors, approximately 300 Gb of sequence data and 90 million to 130 million unique TCR beta sequences from 180 million or so T cells were reported. The study was designed to test whether signatures of past pathogen exposure could be identified by cataloging public T cell receptors. Because of strong linkage in the cohort, a handful of DR-DQ haplotypes were treated as single units for association and clustering. In addition to the first cohort of approximately 670 subjects, a separate validation cohort of approximately 130 different subjects was used. In a later analysis, previously published TCR beta repertoires from about 640 donors were re-analyzed and high-resolution HLA genotyping was added so that TCR occurrence patterns could be studied. In an earlier analysis of 587 of the donors, high-throughput TCR beta sequencing was used to judge whether each TCR beta V gene segment behaved as functional or pseudogenic. Donor age, sex, ethnicity and CMV serostatus were compiled together with the repertoire data. In a later genetic analysis, genome-wide SNP genotypes for about 55% of the roughly 700 donors were used, and that subset was treated as a discovery cohort. The study combined high-throughput TCR immunosequencing, statistical association of individual TCRs with disease status, and machine learning to predict cytomegalovirus infection status. Rather than using new phenotypic data, the later analysis identified candidate immune exposures from TCR beta sequences and from how often those sequences occurred across donors. The study profiled the T cell repertoires of hundreds of subjects by immunosequencing and related them to cytomegalovirus serostatus. Across about 370 genotyped donors of the cohort, an average of roughly 250,000 unique TCR beta nucleotide sequences per donor were sequenced, and 15% to 20% of those sequences were non-productive. Every repertoire in the discovery cohort had been generated on one and the same sequencing platform. Typing coverage differed by locus: A, B, C, DRB1 and DQB1 were typed in roughly 629-630 donors, DQA1 in roughly 510, DPA1 in some 600, and DPB1 in 400 to 490. Approximately 300 gigabases of sequencing data and tens of millions of unique TCR sequences were included in an early release covering about 600 HLA-typed donors. Both class I and class II loci were covered by HLA typing, at four-digit resolution. Of the roughly 400 genotyped donors, less than 90% were placed in the genetic ancestry cluster associated with self-reported Caucasian donors.

What the study reported, not specific to this receptor: Most TCR sequences were seen in very few donors, while some public TCRs were found in many individuals. Presence/absence analyses assumed roughly uniform sequencing depth across donors, an assumption that may not hold. When HLA alleles, especially DR and DQ, strongly co-occurred, attributing TCR associations to individual alleles was difficult. An association between a missense DCLRE1C variant and V-gene and J-gene trimming of TCR beta chains was found in a later genetic analysis and replicated in an independent cohort. In vitro tests confirmed that a few of the cytomegalovirus-associated TCR beta chains recognize cytomegalovirus antigens. Only TCR beta chains were sequenced in this cohort, and the absence of alpha or paired-chain data limited detectable features. In a later analysis, HLA-associated TCR beta chains showed more clonal expansion and lower generation probabilities than non-associated chains that were equally common. A further reported finding was that TCR beta sequences accurately predicted the HLA-A and HLA-B alleles for most subjects in the first cohort. The authors suggested that the approach could potentially be generalized to other disease states and immunological phenotypes. Most CMV-associated TCR beta chains appeared to be HLA-restricted in a later analysis, and the HLA associations seemed to be driven largely by CMV exposure. In a later analysis, the rate of TCR association differed among HLA loci, with DRB1 alleles having the most associated TCRs and HLA-C alleles having the fewest. Cytomegalovirus status was reported to be diagnosed by the classifier with high specificity and sensitivity in both the original and validation cohorts. According to a later analysis, parvovirus B19, influenza, CMV and Epstein-Barr virus appeared linked to several top co-occurrence clusters. Because counts were too low, some 17 rarely observed V segments, including chromosome 9 orphons, were excluded from the earlier analysis of 500 to 700 of the donors. In the study, roughly 160 TCR beta chains were listed as associated with cytomegalovirus. Specific HLA alleles were associated with around 18,000 TCR beta sequences at a false discovery rate of 0.05 in a later analysis. The only immune exposure information available for the cohort was CMV serostatus. The 87-base-pair reads could not distinguish some IMGT-functional V segments, including TRBV6-2 and TRBV6-3, so those segments were excluded. Correlated functional status among segregating V segments might reflect linkage disequilibrium, but an unknown experimental factor could not be ruled out. The sequencing pipeline was judged likely to have produced a cluster of highly shared sequence variants as a technical artifact. HLA typing was unavailable for some donors at each locus, so association tests used only the typed subset. In a later genetic analysis, fewer N-insertions in productive TCRs were reported among donors in an Asian-associated ancestry cluster than the roughly 640-donor mean. An earlier analysis of several hundred of the donors showed that most TCR beta V segments appeared in productive rearrangements either about 90% or about 30% of the time, which broadly matched IMGT annotations.

The library was built by means of the immunoSEQ multiplex PCR assay. For the multiplex PCR, a mixture combining 60 forward primers for TCR Vbeta segments and 13 reverse primers for TCR Jbeta segments was used. The CDR3 region of rearranged TCR beta genes was amplified from genomic DNA by a multiplex PCR assay. The Illumina HiSeq System was used to sequence the amplified TCR beta libraries as 87-base-pair reads. Per the original workflow: A later analysis tallied roughly 78 million unique TCR beta chains across the 640 or so repertoires, and about 12 million of those chains were shared by two or more donors. Raw reads were error-corrected and collapsed into unique sequences with a nearest-neighbor algorithm that merged closely related sequences to remove PCR and sequencing errors. V, D and J gene segments were assigned by aligning CDR3 sequences to IMGT reference sequences. Each retained sequence needed at least a six-nucleotide match to both a V gene segment and a J gene segment. A rearrangement counted as productive if the CDR3 had no stop codons and remained in frame with V and J, and every other rearrangement counted as non-productive. CDR3 was defined by IMGT convention, running from the second conserved V-encoded cysteine to the conserved J-encoded phenylalanine. In an earlier analysis of around 600 of the donors, sequences lacking an unambiguous match to a single V gene segment were excluded. In an earlier analysis of 587 of the donors, a V segment was called functional when productive rearrangements were above 56.7%, and segregating when the standard deviation between donors exceeded 5%. A statistical classification framework was developed to diagnose cytomegalovirus status using the catalog of TCR beta chain sequences. In a later analysis, V and J genes were assigned by comparing TCR nucleotide sequences against IMGT/GENE-DB human TR gene sequences. In a later analysis, CDR3 sequences and most-parsimonious VDJ recombination scenarios were assigned using the TCRdist pipeline. A later analysis defined each TCR beta chain by its CDR3 amino acid sequence plus V-gene family, and excluded reads lacking a unique V-gene family. A later analysis removed roughly 590 highly shared, low-generation-probability nucleotide sequences to deal with suspected cross-contamination and a sequencing artifact. For each public chain, a later analysis derived a clonal expansion index from normalized ranks of inferred template counts within each repertoire. In a later analysis, generation probabilities were computed with a VDJ recombination model fitted to out-of-frame rearrangements, and the resulting probabilities were checked against IGoR. In a later analysis, hypergeometric tests were used to score TCR-TCR, TCR-HLA and TCR-CMV co-occurrence, with a repertoire-size bias correction applied to TCR pairs. A later analysis estimated false discovery rates by permuting HLA or CMV assignments 20 times. A later analysis grouped co-occurring TCRs with DBSCAN, adding TCRdist sequence similarity when clustering within HLA-allele-positive subsets. For co-occurrence clustering, repertoires with fewer than 30,000 or more than 120,000 public chains were excluded, along with five repertoires with anomalous nucleotide sharing. TCRdb holds this immuneACCESS table with in-frame rearrangements only. Some clones are missing; in checked studies, unresolved V genes explain under half, and the rest has no known cause. V and J calls and clone size are copied from that table; D and trimming were computed from the DNA. The sample's clone listing holds 150,000 or so clones. The ten biggest clones cover 2% to 2.5% of the sample.

The cohort consisted of 666 healthy bone marrow donors. Cohort members were all nominally healthy when sampled, although unrecorded immune exposures were likely present. The donor tested CMV seronegative and was one of the 352 seronegative cohort members. Each donor provided a peripheral blood sample, and peripheral blood mononuclear cells were used for TCR beta sequencing. The Qiagen DNeasy Blood Extraction Kit was used to extract genomic DNA from the blood cell samples. Reading the germline V gene (reference sequence) gives CDR1 SEHNR and CDR2 FQNEAQ. Trimming takes 4 bases from V and 5 bases from J, and the germline ends sit 14 bases apart. The CDR3 runs 15 residues from the cysteine to the phenylalanine. CDR3 DNA is the only sequence kept; it has 45 bases, read in frame from the first base.

The TCR comes from a man aged 25-40 years in good health and CMV-seronegative. Sequenced input: PBMCs. Recombination linked TRBV7-9 to TRBJ1-4; the D segment could be TRBD1, given 6 matching bases. The DNA is TGTGCCAGCAGCTCGTCAAGGGGGTCAAATGAAAAACTGTTTTTT. Its coded protein is CASSSSRGSNEKLFF.